Here is one TCR beta chain with its context. These data come from a study of blood T cell repertoires in COVID-19. About the study: Samples taken during acute and convalescent COVID-19 were collected in the United States, Italy and Spain.

Per the authors' pipeline: Using reference gene primer amplification, nucleated cell counts were estimated. Measured with immunoSEQ multiplex PCR; TCRdb has only the in-frame clones, and not every one. The DNA was the basis for D and trimming; V, J and clone size are from that table. The table lists some 340,000 clones, about 89% of them singletons. Each participant's cohort was designated according to participant-reported clinical history. This TCR was recovered from a woman in her thirties who had recovered from COVID-19. The specimen was PBMCs or T cells enriched from blood (not recorded which).

The CDR3 nucleotides are TGTGCCAGCCGGAGGTCAGCGTACGAAAAACTGTTTTTT. Its protein is CASRRSAYEKLFF. The rearrangement links TRBV2 to TRBJ1-4; D ambiguous. From germline, CDR1 is SNHLY and CDR2 FYNNEI. CDR3 length: 13 amino acids. V was pared by 8 bases and J by 8 bases, with 15 bases between.